The sequence of this T cell receptor beta chain was determined in a study of cytomegalovirus exposure and HLA in healthy donors. Overall study findings and caveats: An ancestry cluster, one associated with Asian ancestry, reportedly showed fewer N-insertions than the approximately 670-donor mean in a later analysis. Further analysis was carried out later, and it showed several of the most significant clusters appearing linked to common viral pathogens. TCR beta chains associated with HLA were, in a later analysis, more clonally expanded than equally common others.

13 Jbeta primers and 60 Vbeta primers were used for the PCR. Profiled with immunoSEQ multiplex PCR; TCRdb holds only in-frame clones, not every one. The sample shows over 150,000 clones, 60% to 85% of them seen only once. With respect to this clone: Its antigen remains unidentified.

The CDR3 consists of 12 residues. CDR1 SQVTM and CDR2 ANQGSEA come from the germline V gene. Between the trimmed V and J ends, which lost 4 bases and 0 bases, there was a span of 4 bases. The sequenced sample was PBMCs. The chain couples TRBV29-1 to TRBJ1-3; D gene uncertain. The clonotype originates from a woman aged 50 to 60 in good health and CMV-seropositive. The CDR3 here is CSVVVSGNTIYF. The CDR3 DNA is TGCAGCGTTGTCGTCTCTGGAAACACCATATATTTT.